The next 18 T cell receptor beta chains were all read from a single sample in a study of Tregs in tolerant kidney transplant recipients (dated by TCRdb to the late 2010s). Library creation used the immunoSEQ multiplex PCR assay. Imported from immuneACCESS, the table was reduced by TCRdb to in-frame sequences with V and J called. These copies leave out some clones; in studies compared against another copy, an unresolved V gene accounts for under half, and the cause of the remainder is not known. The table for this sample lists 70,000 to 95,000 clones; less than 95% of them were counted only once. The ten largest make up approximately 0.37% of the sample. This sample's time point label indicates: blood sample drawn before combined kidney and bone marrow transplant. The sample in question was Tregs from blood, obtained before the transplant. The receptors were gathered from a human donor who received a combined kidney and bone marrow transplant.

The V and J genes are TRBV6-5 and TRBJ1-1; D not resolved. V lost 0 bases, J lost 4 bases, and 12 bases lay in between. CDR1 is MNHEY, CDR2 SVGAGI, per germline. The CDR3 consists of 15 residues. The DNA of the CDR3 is TGTGCCAGCAGTTACTCGATGAAGGGAAGCACTGAAGCTTTCTTT. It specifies CASSYSMKGSTEAFF.

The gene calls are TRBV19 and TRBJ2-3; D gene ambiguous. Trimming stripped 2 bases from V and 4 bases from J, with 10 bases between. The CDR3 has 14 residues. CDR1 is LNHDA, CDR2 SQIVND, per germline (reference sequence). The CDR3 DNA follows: TGTGCCAGTAGTATACAACAGACCCCAGATACGCAGTATTTT. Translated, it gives CASSIQQTPDTQYF. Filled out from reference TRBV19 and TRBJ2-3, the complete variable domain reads DGGITQSPKYLFRKEGQNVTLSCEQNLNHDAMYWYRQDPGQGLRLIYYSQIVNDFQKGDIAEGYSVSREKKESFPLTVTSAQKNPTAFYLCASSIQQTPDTQYFGPGTRLTVL.

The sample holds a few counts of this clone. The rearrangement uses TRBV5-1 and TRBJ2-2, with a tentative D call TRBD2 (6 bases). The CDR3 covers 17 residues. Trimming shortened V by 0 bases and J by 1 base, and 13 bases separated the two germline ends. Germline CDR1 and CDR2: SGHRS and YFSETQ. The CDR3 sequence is CASSLARGEENTGELFF. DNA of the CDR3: TGCGCCAGCAGCTTGGCCAGAGGGGAGGAGAACACCGGGGAGCTGTTTTTT.

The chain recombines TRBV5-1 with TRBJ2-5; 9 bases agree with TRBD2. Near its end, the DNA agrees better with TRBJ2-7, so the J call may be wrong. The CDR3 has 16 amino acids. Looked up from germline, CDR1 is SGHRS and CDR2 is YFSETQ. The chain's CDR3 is CASSWGSGRPSYEQYF. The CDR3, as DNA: TGCGCCAGCAGCTGGGGGAGCGGGAGGCCCTCCTACGAGCAGTACTTC.

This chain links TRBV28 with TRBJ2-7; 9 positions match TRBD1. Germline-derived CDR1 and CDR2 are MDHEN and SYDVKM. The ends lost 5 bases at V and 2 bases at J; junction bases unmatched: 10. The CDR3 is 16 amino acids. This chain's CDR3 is CASSPPGQGGAYEQYF. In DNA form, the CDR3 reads TGTGCCAGCAGTCCTCCGGGACAGGGAGGTGCCTACGAGCAGTACTTC.

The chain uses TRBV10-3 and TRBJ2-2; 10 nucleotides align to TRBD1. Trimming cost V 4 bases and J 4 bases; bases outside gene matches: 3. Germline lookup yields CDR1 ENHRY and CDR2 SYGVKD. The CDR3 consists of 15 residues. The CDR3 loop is CAISAGTGVTGELFF. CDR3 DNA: TGTGCCATCAGTGCCGGGACAGGGGTCACCGGGGAGCTGTTTTTT.

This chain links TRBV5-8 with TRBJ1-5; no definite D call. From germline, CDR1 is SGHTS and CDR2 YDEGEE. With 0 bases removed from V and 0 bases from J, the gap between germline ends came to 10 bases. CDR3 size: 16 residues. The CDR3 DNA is TGTGCCAGCAGCTTGGTTGGCGGTTATAGCAATCAGCCCCAGCATTTT. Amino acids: CASSLVGGYSNQPQHF.

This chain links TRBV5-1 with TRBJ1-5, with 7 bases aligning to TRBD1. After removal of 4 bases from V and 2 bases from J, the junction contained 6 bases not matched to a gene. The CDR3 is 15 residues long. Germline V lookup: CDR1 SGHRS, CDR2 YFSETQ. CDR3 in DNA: TGCGCCAGCAGCCCGGGGACAGAGCGCAATCAGCCCCAGCATTTT. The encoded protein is CASSPGTERNQPQHF.

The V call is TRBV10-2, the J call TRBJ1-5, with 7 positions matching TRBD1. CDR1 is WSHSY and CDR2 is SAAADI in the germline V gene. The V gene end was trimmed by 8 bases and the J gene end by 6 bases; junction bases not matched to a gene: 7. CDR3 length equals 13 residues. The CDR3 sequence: CASEEGAGQPQHF. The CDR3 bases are TGCGCCAGCGAGGAGGGGGCTGGTCAGCCCCAGCATTTT.

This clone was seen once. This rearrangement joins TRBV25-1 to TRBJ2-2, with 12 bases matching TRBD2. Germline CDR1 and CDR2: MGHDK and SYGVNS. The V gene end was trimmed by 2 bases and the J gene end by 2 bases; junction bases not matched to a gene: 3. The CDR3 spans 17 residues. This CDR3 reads CASSETGLAGNTGELFF. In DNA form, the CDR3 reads TGTGCCAGCAGTGAAACCGGACTAGCGGGAAACACCGGGGAGCTGTTTTTT. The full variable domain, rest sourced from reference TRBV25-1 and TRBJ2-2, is EADIYQTPRYLVIGTGKKITLECSQTMGHDKMYWYQQDPGMELHLIHYSYGVNSTEKGDLSSESTVSRIRTEHFPLTLESARPSHTSQYLCASSETGLAGNTGELFFGEGSRLTVL.

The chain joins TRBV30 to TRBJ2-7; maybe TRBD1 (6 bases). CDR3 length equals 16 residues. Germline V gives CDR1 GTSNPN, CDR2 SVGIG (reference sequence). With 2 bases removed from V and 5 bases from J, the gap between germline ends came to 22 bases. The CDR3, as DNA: TGTGCCTGGAGTTTAAAGGGCACTACAGGGTTCGACGAGCAGTACTTC. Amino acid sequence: CAWSLKGTTGFDEQYF.

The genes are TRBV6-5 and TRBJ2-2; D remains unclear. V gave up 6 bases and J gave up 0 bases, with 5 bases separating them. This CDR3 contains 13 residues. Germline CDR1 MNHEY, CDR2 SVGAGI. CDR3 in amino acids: CASSSPNTGELFF. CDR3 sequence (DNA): TGTGCCAGCAGCTCCCCGAACACCGGGGAGCTGTTTTTT.

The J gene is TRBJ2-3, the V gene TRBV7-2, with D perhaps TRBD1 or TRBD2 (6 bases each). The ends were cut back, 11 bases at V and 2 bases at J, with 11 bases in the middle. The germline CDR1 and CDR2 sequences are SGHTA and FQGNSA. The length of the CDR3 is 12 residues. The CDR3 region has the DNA TGTGCCGGCGGGGACAACACAGATACGCAGTATTTT. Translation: CAGGDNTDTQYF.

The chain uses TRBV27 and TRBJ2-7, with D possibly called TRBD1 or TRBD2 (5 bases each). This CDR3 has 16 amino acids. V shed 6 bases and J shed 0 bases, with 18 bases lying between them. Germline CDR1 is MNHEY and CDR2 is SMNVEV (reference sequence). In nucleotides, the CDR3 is TGTGCCAGCAGCCTCATTTCCGCAGGGACCTCCTACGAGCAGTACTTC. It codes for CASSLISAGTSYEQYF.

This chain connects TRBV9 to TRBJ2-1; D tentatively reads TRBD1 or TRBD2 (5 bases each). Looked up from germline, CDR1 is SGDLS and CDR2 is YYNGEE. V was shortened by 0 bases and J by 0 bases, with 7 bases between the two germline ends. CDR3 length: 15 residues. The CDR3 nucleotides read TGTGCCAGCAGCGTAGGAGGGACCTCCTACAATGAGCAGTTCTTC. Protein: CASSVGGTSYNEQFF.

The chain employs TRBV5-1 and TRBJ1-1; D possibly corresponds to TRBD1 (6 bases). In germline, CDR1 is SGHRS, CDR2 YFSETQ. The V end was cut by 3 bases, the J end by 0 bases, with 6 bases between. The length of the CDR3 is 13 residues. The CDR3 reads CASSWDMNTEAFF. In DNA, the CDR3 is TGCGCCAGCAGCTGGGACATGAACACTGAAGCTTTCTTT.

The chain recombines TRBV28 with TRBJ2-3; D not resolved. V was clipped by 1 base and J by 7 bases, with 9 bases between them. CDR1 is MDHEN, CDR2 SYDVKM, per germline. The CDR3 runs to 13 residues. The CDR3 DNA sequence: TGTGCCAGCAGTTTATCCCAACCCCATACGCAGTATTTT. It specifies CASSLSQPHTQYF.

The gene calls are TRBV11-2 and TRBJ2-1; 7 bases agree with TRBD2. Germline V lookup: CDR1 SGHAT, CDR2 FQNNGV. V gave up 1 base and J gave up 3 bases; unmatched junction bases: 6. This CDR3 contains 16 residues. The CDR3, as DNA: TGTGCCAGCAGCTTAGTTGGTGGGAGGGTCTACAATGAGCAGTTCTTC. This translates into CASSLVGGRVYNEQFF.